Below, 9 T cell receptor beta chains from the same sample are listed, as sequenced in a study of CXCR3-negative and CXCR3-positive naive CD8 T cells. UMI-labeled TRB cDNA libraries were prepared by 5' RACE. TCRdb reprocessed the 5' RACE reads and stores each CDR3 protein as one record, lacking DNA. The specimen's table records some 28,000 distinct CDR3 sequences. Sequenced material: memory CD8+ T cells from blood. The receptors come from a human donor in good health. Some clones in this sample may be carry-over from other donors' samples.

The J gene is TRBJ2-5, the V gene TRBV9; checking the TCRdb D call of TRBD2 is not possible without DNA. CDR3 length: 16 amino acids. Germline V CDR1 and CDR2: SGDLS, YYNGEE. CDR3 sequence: CASGDSTHVYRETQYF. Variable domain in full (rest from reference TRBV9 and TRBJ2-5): DSGVTQTPKHLITATGQRVTLRCSPRSGDLSVYWYQQSLDQGLQFLIQYYNGEERAKGNILERFSAQQFPDLHSELNLSSLELGDSALYFCASGDSTHVYRETQYFGPGTRLLVL.

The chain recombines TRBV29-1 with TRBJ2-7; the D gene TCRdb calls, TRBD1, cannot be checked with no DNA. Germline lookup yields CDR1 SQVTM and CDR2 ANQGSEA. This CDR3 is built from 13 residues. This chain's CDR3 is CSVTTGGPYEQYF.

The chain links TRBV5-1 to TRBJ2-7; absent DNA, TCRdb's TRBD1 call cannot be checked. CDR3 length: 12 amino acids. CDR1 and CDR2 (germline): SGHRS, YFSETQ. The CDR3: CASSQGQREQYF.

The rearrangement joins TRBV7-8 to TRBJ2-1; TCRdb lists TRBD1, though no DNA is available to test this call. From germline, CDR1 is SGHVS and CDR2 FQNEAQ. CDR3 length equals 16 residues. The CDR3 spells CASSKGPGQPYNEQFF.

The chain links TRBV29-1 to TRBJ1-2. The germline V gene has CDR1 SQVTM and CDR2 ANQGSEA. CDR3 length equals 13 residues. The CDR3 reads CSVEEEGFYGYTF.

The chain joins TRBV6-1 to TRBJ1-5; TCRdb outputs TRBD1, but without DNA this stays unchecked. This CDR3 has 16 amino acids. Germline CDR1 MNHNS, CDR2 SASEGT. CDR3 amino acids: CASIPGTGDSNQPQHF.

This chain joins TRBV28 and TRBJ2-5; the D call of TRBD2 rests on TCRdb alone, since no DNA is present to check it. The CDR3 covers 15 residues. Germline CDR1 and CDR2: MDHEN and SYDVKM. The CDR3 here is CASSFTDSGPETQYF.

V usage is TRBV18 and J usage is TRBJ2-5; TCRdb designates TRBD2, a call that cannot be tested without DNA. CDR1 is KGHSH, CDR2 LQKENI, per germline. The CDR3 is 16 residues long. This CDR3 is CASSPSASRIQETQYF.

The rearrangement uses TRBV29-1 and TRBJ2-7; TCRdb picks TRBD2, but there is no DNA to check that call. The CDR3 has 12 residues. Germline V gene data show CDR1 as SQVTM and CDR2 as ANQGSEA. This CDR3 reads CSAETGTHEQYF.